The entry that follows covers one T cell receptor (beta chain) sequence. Sample numbers ranged from 1 to 8 per patient, encompassing pretreatment and on-treatment collections. The sample belongs to a study of PD-L1 blockade in urothelial cancer. Study in general: Male sex and bladder-origin urothelial cancer were recorded for twenty-five of 29 patients. Earlier, patients had received 0 to 3 chemotherapy regimens. Blood was evaluated 3 weeks (second dose) and 6 weeks after therapy began.

The repertoire was sequenced with immunoSEQ multiplex PCR; TCRdb's copy has only in-frame clones and lacks some. Of 50,000 or so clones in the sample, around 80% were seen once. V trimming: 1 base; J trimming: 3 bases; junction bases outside the gene matches: 8. The CDR3 has 16 residues. From germline, CDR1 is MDHEN and CDR2 SYDVKM. The rearrangement joins TRBV28 to TRBJ2-7; 8 bases match TRBD2. This clonotype originated in an older man with urothelial cancer. The specimen was PBMCs, collected around atezolizumab (anti-PD-L1) treatment. The CDR3 sequence: CASSLFGGGKIYEQYF. Written as DNA, the CDR3 is TGTGCCAGCAGTTTATTTGGCGGGGGGAAGATCTACGAGCAGTACTTC.